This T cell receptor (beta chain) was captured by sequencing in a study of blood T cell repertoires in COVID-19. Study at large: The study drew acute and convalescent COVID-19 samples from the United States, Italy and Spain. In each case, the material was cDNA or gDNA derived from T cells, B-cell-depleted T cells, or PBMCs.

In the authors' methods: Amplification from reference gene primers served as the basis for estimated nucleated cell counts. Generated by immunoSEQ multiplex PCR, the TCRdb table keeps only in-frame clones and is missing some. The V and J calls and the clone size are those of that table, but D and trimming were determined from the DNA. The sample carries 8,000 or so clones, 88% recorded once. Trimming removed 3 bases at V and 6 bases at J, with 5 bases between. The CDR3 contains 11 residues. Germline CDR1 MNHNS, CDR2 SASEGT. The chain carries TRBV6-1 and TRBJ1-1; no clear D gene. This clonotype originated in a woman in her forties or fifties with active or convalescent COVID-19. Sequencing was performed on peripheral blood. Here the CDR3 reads CASSDSAEAFF. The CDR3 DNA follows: TGTGCCAGCAGTGACAGCGCTGAAGCTTTCTTT.